The clone carrying this T cell receptor beta chain has more than one count but fewer than ten. Its antigen remains unidentified. Germline is not matched at one junction end, which may reflect a read error. Healthy Caucasian individuals from Russia aged roughly 6 to 90 served as donors. Germline values: CDR1 SGHAT, CDR2 FQNNGV. This CDR3 comprises 16 residues. The source of the sample is a study of blood T cells in healthy people across ages. The study, taken as a whole, reports: Older individuals had lower TCR beta diversity per million T cells (the decline was roughly linear).

Using a J-beta primer mix together with a sample-barcoded 5' primer, a second PCR was run for roughly 6 to 12 cycles. All cDNA molecules were each tagged by a template-switch adaptor with 12 random nucleotides. From the 5' RACE reads, TCRdb called clonotypes with MiXCR, one entry per CDR3 protein. The sample holds about 1.4 million distinct CDR3 sequences, roughly 59% seen once. V and J are TRBV11-2 and TRBJ2-7; TRBD1 agrees at 12 bases. Sequencing input: blood. The sequence was collected from a young man in good health. The CDR3 sequence: CASSLTPGQGAYEQYF. The CDR3 nucleotides are TGCGCCAGCAGCTTAACTCCGGGACAGGGGGCTTACGAGCAGTACTTC.